This T cell receptor (beta chain) originates from a study of response to subunit inactivated influenza vaccine. The V gene lost 6 bases and the J gene lost 5 bases, with 16 bases spanning the gap. CDR3 length: 14 residues. One entry per CDR3 protein results from TCRdb running MiXCR on the RT-PCR reads. The sample has 300,000 to 350,000 distinct CDR3 sequences; about a fifth are singletons. As concerns this clonotype: Its antigen is not identified.

Study-wide results and limits: There was a suggestion from the authors that each seasonal influenza vaccination recruits few new T cells.

The source was PBMCs from blood, collected 21 months after vaccination. V usage is TRBV12-3 or TRBV12-4 and J usage is TRBJ1-1; D not resolved. The sequence was obtained from a man in his fifties or sixties who received an inactivated influenza vaccine. CDR3 amino acids: CASSTTLGRTEAFF. CDR3 bases: TGTGCCAGCAGCACCACGTTGGGGAGAACTGAAGCTTTCTTT.